This TCR beta chain came from a study of T cell responses to AZD1222 COVID-19 vaccine (dated by TCRdb to about 2021). About the investigation overall: AZD1222 recipients given second doses at about 4 weeks or at about 12 weeks were pooled, since spike-specific TCR depth and breadth were not found to differ between the two schedules. Trial participants were enrolled by age into 18-55, 56-69 and 70-plus year subgroups, with approximately 150, 30 and 60 TCR-sequenced participants respectively. TCR sequencing was performed for over 230 trial participants, of whom about 200 were given two doses of AZD1222 and some 25 were given two doses of MenACWY control vaccine. What the research found in general, with its limitations: After two AZD1222 doses, both the breadth and the depth of spike-specific TCRs were significantly higher than at day 0 and than in MenACWY recipients. Vaccine-associated CD4 TCRs spanned the whole spike protein, with dominant responses in regions 160-218 and 743-854. In the small 56-69-year group, the increase in depth fell short of significance, most likely because of low power. Participants were mostly white British and included more females than males, and it was suggested by the authors that clonal diversity may have been underestimated. Reportedly, almost half of the unique spike-specific TCRs recognized epitopes lying outside the regions that are mutated in the B.1.351 and B.1.1.7 variants. Because no day 14 peak-response samples were available, repertoires were characterized only after the peak T cell response. Conclusions about previously exposed vaccinees are limited because only six or seven AZD1222 recipients were SARS-CoV-2 seropositive at baseline.

The sample's time point label, in plain terms: baseline before first vaccination. Vaccinee samples were obtained from the UK trials COV001 and COV002, which included a single-blind randomized controlled phase 2/3 trial of AZD1222 (ChAdOx1 nCoV-19) in healthy adults. For TCRbeta chain sequencing, PBMC samples from trial participants were taken at day 0 and at day 28 after the second dose. Of note for this clone: The clone's antigen remains unknown. The sample holds no much larger clone one base away, and base qualities are not on file.

The CDR3 goes from the cysteine to the phenylalanine over 13 residues. Only the CDR3 region is kept as DNA, spanning 39 bases read in frame from base 1. CDR1 SNHLY and CDR2 FYNNEI were looked up in the germline V gene. V is reduced by 4 bases and J by 6 bases, leaving a spacing of 11 bases between them. The CDR3 regions of human TCRbeta chains were analyzed by immunosequencing. Under the source paper's analysis protocol: TCRs in the repertoires were compared against a reference library of SARS-CoV-2-specific TCRs that had been generated with the MIRA antigen-specificity platform. Breadth was defined as the fraction of unique TCRs that were SARS-CoV-2-associated. Depth was defined as the fraction of total T cells that were SARS-CoV-2-associated. Using the MIRA data, each spike-specific TCR was assigned both to the spike region to which the TCR was reactive and to a CD4 or CD8 class. Log10-transformed breadth and depth values were compared by one-way ANOVA with Sidak's multiple comparisons tests. What TCRdb holds here is the immuneACCESS table cut down to in-frame rearrangements. Part of the clones is not present; checked against another copy, under half of the missing clones reflect an unresolved V gene, and the others are unexplained. The V and J calls and the clone size are those of that table, but D and trimming were determined from the DNA. The sample table shows approximately 200,000 clones, and around 88% are seen once. Around 8% of the sample rests with the top ten.

Sequencing was performed on peripheral blood, taken on day 0 of AZD1222 vaccination. This chain is built from TRBV2 and TRBJ2-3; the D segment cannot be called with confidence. The TCR sequence derives from an adult in good health. DNA sequence: TGTGCCAGCAGTGCGGCAAGCAGGGATACGCAGTATTTT. Its translation reads: CASSAASRDTQYF.